The 16 T cell receptor beta chains presented below share a single source sample, sequenced in a study of shared clonotypes between healthy human individuals. TCRdb's table, derived via immunoSEQ multiplex PCR, lists solely in-frame clones and lacks some. The sample yields about 2 million clones, over 85% seen once. The sequencing sample was made of naive CD4+ T cells sorted from blood. Subset: CD45RA+ positively selected. These receptor sequences come from a young man in good health.

The chain is built from TRBV14 and TRBJ1-1; D remains ambiguous. The CDR3 is 13 amino acids. Germline V CDR1 and CDR2: SGHDN, FVKESK. V lost 4 bases and J 0 bases, leaving 6 bases between the germline ends. Here the CDR3 reads CASSPSMNTEAFF. The CDR3 nucleotides read TGTGCCAGCAGCCCGTCCATGAACACTGAAGCTTTCTTT.

The CDR3: CASSLAALGSLNTEAFF. The CDR3 coding sequence is TGCGCCAGCAGCTTGGCCGCCTTAGGTTCATTGAACACTGAAGCTTTCTTT. The V call is TRBV5-1, the J call TRBJ1-1, with D unclear. V was cut by 0 bases and J by 0 bases, with 15 bases left in between. Germline loops: CDR1 SGHRS, CDR2 YFSETQ. This CDR3 is 17 amino acids long.

V usage is TRBV6-6 and J usage is TRBJ2-7; D remains ambiguous. Germline-derived CDR1 and CDR2 are MNHNY and SVGAGI (reference sequence). The CDR3 covers 13 residues. Trimming cost V 4 bases and J 4 bases, with 11 bases left between them. CDR3 in amino acids: CASSFEPYYEQYF. DNA of the CDR3: TGTGCCAGCAGTTTCGAACCTTATTACGAGCAGTACTTC.

The J gene is TRBJ2-3, the V gene TRBV6-4; D unresolved. The CDR3 length is 14 residues. Trimming shortened V by 3 bases and J by 0 bases, and 7 bases separated the two germline ends. Germline V CDR1 and CDR2: MRHNA, SNTAGT. The CDR3: CASSEAISTDTQYF. The CDR3 DNA reads as TGTGCCAGCAGTGAAGCGATTAGCACAGATACGCAGTATTTT.

This chain uses TRBV2 with TRBJ1-1; D is unclear. This CDR3 spans 11 amino acids. V lost 2 bases and J lost 7, with 5 bases in between. Germline V gene data show CDR1 as SNHLY and CDR2 as FYNNEI. This CDR3 reads CASSERVEAFF. As DNA, the CDR3 is TGTGCCAGCAGTGAAAGGGTTGAAGCTTTCTTT.

Here the CDR3 DNA reads TGTGCCAGCAGCTTAGCGCAGGTTTCAAACACCGGGGAGCTGTTTTTT. It is translated as CASSLAQVSNTGELFF. The V gene is TRBV7-2, the J gene TRBJ2-2; no reliable D call. Between the trimmed V and J ends, which lost 0 bases and 2 bases, there was a span of 10 bases. The CDR3 contains 16 residues. Germline CDR1 and CDR2: SGHTA and FQGNSA.

The chain couples TRBV19 to TRBJ2-7, with D possibly matching TRBD1 (5 bases). This CDR3 region has 15 residues. The germline V gene encodes CDR1 LNHDA and CDR2 SQIVND (reference sequence). Trimming shortened V by 2 bases and J by 2 bases, and 13 bases separated the two germline ends. The CDR3 nucleotides read TGTGCCAGTAGTATAACAGGACCCCCAACCTACGAGCAGTACTTC. Protein: CASSITGPPTYEQYF. Drawing the rest from reference TRBV19 and TRBJ2-7, the complete variable domain is DGGITQSPKYLFRKEGQNVTLSCEQNLNHDAMYWYRQDPGQGLRLIYYSQIVNDFQKGDIAEGYSVSREKKESFPLTVTSAQKNPTAFYLCASSITGPPTYEQYFGPGTRLTVT.

The chain combines TRBV10-3 with TRBJ2-2; 8 bases agree with TRBD2. Germline CDR1 is ENHRY and CDR2 is SYGVKD. V trimming: 7 bases; J trimming: 3 bases; junction bases outside the gene matches: 10. The CDR3 consists of 16 residues. The CDR3 sequence is CAIKPPGSGDTGELFF. CDR3 in DNA: TGTGCCATCAAGCCCCCGGGTAGCGGGGACACCGGGGAGCTGTTTTTT.

This clone showed up just a few times. The J gene is TRBJ1-1, the V gene TRBV9, with D possibly matching TRBD1 (5 bases). The length of the CDR3 is 12 residues. V was clipped by 5 bases and J by 5 bases, with 10 bases between them. The germline V gene encodes CDR1 SGDLS and CDR2 YYNGEE. CDR3 residues: CASRGRGTEAFF. The CDR3 DNA reads TGTGCCAGCAGAGGGAGGGGTACTGAAGCTTTCTTT.

V is TRBV7-6 and J is TRBJ1-2; D perhaps matches TRBD1 (6 bases). Germline V gene sequence: CDR1 SGHVS, CDR2 FNYEAQ. The CDR3 runs to 13 residues. Trimming shortened V by 1 base and J by 7 bases, and 10 bases separated the two germline ends. CDR3 sequence reads: CASSLGGGAGYTF. CDR3 nucleotide sequence: TGTGCCAGCAGCTTAGGGGGGGGCGCTGGCTACACCTTC.

The chain recombines TRBV2 with TRBJ2-1; 7 nucleotides agree with TRBD2. V shed 4 bases, J shed 5 bases, and the junction held 8 bases outside the gene matches. Germline-derived CDR1 and CDR2 are SNHLY and FYNNEI. CDR3 length: 15 residues. CDR3 sequence (DNA): TGTGCCAGCAGTGGGAAGAGCGGGACGAACAATGAGCAGTTCTTC. Amino acids: CASSGKSGTNNEQFF. Combining the CDR3 with reference TRBV2 and TRBJ2-1 gives the whole variable domain EPEVTQTPSHQVTQMGQEVILRCVPISNHLYFYWYRQILGQKVEFLVSFYNNEISEKSEIFDDQFSVERPDGSNFTLKIRSTKLEDSAMYFCASSGKSGTNNEQFFGPGTRLTVL.

CDR3 bases: TGTGCCAGCAGTTTAGAACAGGGAGGCTCCTACGAGCAGTACTTC. The encoded protein is CASSLEQGGSYEQYF. The chain uses TRBV27 and TRBJ2-7; possibly TRBD1 or TRBD2 for D (6 bases each). The germline V gene has CDR1 MNHEY and CDR2 SMNVEV (reference sequence). V lost 2 bases to trimming and J lost 0 bases, with 11 bases between them. The CDR3 is made up of 15 amino acids.

The J gene is TRBJ2-3, the V gene TRBV5-6, with TRBD1 matching 9 bases. Per the germline V gene, CDR1 is SGHDT and CDR2 is YYEEEE. The junction had 11 bases not matched to a gene; V was cut back by 4 bases and J by 2 bases. The CDR3 has 17 residues. CDR3 bases: TGTGCCAGCAGCAGCAAGGGACAGGGTTACGACACAGATACGCAGTATTTT. Translating gives CASSSKGQGYDTDTQYF.

This chain links TRBV6-1 with TRBJ1-2; no reliable D call. Trimming removed 10 bases from V and 3 bases from J, with 12 bases in between. The CDR3 is made up of 12 amino acids. Germline-derived CDR1 and CDR2 are MNHNS and SASEGT. CDR3: CAIVTADYGYTF. The CDR3 DNA sequence: TGTGCCATCGTCACAGCGGACTATGGCTACACCTTC.

This chain links TRBV4-1 with TRBJ1-5, with TRBD1 matching over 9 bases. The CDR3 loop spans 18 amino acids. The V and J ends lost 4 bases and 1 base, in that order; junction bases with no gene match: 11. Germline V lookup: CDR1 MGHRA, CDR2 YSYEKL. CDR3 DNA sequence: TGCGCCAGCAGCCGCCGGGACAGGGACCTCCAAAGCAATCAGCCCCAGCATTTT. As protein: CASSRRDRDLQSNQPQHF.

The count of this clone is one. The chain has TRBV28 and TRBJ2-5; weak D call: TRBD2 (6 bases). Germline V gene data show CDR1 as MDHEN and CDR2 as SYDVKM. There are 15 residues in the CDR3. The V gene lost 6 bases and the J gene lost 2 bases, with 16 bases spanning the gap. CDR3 in amino acids: CASSSPGSHQETQYF. CDR3 DNA sequence: TGTGCCAGCAGCTCCCCCGGGAGCCATCAAGAGACCCAGTACTTC.